This paragraph reports one T cell receptor beta chain. Its antigen is still unknown. Within one base of it there is no much larger clone, and no base qualities were kept. The collaborating institutions used their own protocols to collect whole blood in K2EDTA tubes. For TCRbeta analysis, collaborator samples were shipped as frozen whole blood, as isolated PBMCs, or as DNA extracted from either sample type. The record originates from a study of blood T cell repertoires in COVID-19 (TCRdb year 2020). A note on the overall study: Samples covering the acute and convalescent phases of COVID-19 were provided by collaborators in the United States, Italy and Spain. The material from the prospective study consisted of cDNA or gDNA derived from T cells, B-cell-depleted T cells, or PBMCs. Where available, HLA class I and class II types were taken from metadata supplied by the sample provider and were not determined by assay-based typing. Sample metadata almost always included a de-identified subject ID, COVID-19 status, age in years and sex. Deeply sampled blood TCRbeta repertoires from subjects exposed to, actively infected with, or recovered from COVID-19 were included in the dataset. The repertoires were released in a freely available public database intended as a resource for research on the immune response to SARS-CoV-2. Samples were obtained from the ongoing ImmuneRACE study (first 160 participants) and from over a thousand subjects provided by 6 global collaborators.

The CDR3 runs 13 amino acids, cysteine and phenylalanine included. The only DNA kept is the CDR3, 39 bases in frame from the first base. Based on the germline V gene, the CDR1 and CDR2 sequences are SGHTS and YDEGEE. At the junction V is shortened by 4 bases and J by 1 base; bases outside the gene matches: 1. TCRbeta CDR3 regions were amplified from genomic DNA by means of the immunoSEQ Assay, a bias-controlled multiplex PCR. As for the authors' bioinformatics: Nucleated cell counts per sample were estimated from amplification of reference gene primers within the assay. Sequence reads were collapsed and filtered to measure the absolute abundance of every unique TCRbeta CDR3 rearrangement. For each sample, productive Simpson clonality was calculated as the square root of Simpson's diversity index over productive rearrangements. Drawn from immuneACCESS, this table holds only the in-frame rearrangements with V and J called that TCRdb kept. Clones are partly lost; checked studies trace under half to an unresolved V gene and leave the rest unexplained. From that table come the V and J calls and clone size; the DNA was used to work out D and trimming. Within this sample are about 110,000 clones, with more than 70% of them counted one time only. The top ten constitute 3.3% of the sample.

General findings and caveats noted by the study authors: Clinical and demographic metadata were provided uncurated, with the amount varying by source and participant.

The clonotype originates from a woman between 45 and 60 years old with acute or convalescent COVID-19. Specimen: peripheral blood. Recombination linked TRBV5-8 to TRBJ1-1, with 7 middle bases fitting TRBD1. The DNA sequence reads TGTGCCAGCAGCCGGGACAGGAACACTGAAGCTTTCTTT. Its product reads: CASSRDRNTEAFF.